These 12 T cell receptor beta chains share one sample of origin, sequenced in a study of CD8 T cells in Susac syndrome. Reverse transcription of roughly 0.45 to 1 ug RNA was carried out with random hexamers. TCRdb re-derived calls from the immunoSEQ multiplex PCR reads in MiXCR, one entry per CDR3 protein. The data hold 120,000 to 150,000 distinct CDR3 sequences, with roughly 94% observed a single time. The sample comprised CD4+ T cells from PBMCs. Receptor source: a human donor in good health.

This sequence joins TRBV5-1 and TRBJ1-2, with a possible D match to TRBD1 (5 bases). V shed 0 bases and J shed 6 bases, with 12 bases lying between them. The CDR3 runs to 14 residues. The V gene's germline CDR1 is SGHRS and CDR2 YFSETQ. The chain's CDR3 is CASSLGPGLHGYTF. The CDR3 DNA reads TGCGCCAGCAGCTTGGGTCCGGGGCTCCATGGCTACACCTTC.

The CDR3 DNA reads TGCAGTGCTAGGTCGGGGGGCGCCGGGGAGACCCAGTACTTC. Its protein product is CSARSGGAGETQYF. The chain is built from TRBV20-1 and TRBJ2-5; possible D gene TRBD2, 7 bases. The CDR3 consists of 14 residues. Germline CDR1 and CDR2: DFQATT and SNEGSKA (reference sequence). V shed 3 bases and J shed 5 bases, with 16 bases lying between them.

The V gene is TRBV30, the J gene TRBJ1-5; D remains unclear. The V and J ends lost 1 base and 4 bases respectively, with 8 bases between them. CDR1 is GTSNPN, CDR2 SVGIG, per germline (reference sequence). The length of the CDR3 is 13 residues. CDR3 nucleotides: TGTGCCTGGAGTGCAGGTGGGAATCAGCCCCAGCATTTT. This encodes CAWSAGGNQPQHF.

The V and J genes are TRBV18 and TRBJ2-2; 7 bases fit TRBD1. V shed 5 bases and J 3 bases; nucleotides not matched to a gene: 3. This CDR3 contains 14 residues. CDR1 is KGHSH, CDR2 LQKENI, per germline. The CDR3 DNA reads TGTGCCAGCTCAGCCGGGACAGACACCGGGGAGCTGTTTTTT. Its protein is CASSAGTDTGELFF.

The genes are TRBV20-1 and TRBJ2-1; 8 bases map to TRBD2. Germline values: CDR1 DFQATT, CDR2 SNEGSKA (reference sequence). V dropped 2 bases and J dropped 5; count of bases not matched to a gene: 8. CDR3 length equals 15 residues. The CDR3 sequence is CSARSGTRGDNEQFF. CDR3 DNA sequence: TGCAGTGCTAGATCGGGGACTAGAGGAGACAATGAGCAGTTCTTC.

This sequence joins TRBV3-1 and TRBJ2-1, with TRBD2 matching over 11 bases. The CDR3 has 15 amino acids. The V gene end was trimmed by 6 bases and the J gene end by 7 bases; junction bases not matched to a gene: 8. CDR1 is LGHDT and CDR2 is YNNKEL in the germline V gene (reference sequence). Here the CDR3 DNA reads TGTGCCAGCAGGAAATCCGGGACTAGCGGAAATGAGCAGTTCTTC. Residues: CASRKSGTSGNEQFF.

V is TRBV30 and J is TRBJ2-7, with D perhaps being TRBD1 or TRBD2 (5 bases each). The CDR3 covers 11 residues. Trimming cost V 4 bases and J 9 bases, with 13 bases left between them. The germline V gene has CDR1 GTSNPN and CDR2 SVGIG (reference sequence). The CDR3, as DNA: TGTGCCTGGATCCTCGGGGCTGTGCAGTACTTC. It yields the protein CAWILGAVQYF.

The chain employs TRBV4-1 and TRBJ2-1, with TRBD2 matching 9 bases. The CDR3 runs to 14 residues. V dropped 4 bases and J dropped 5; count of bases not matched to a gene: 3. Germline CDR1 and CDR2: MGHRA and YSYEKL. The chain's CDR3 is CASSRGGRDNEQFF. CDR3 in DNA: TGCGCCAGCAGCCGGGGCGGGAGGGACAATGAGCAGTTCTTC.

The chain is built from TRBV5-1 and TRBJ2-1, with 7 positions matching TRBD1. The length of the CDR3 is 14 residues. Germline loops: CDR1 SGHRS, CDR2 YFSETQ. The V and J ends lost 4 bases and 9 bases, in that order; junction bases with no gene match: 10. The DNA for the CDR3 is TGCGCCAGCAGCCCCGACAGGGTCGGCGGTGAGCAGTTCTTC. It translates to CASSPDRVGGEQFF.

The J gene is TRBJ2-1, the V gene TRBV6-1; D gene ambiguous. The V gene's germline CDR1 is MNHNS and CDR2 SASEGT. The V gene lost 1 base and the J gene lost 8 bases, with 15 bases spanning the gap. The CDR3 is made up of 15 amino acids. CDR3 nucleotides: TGTGCCAGCAGTGAAGTTTTAATCCGATTGGATGAGCAGTTCTTC. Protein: CASSEVLIRLDEQFF.

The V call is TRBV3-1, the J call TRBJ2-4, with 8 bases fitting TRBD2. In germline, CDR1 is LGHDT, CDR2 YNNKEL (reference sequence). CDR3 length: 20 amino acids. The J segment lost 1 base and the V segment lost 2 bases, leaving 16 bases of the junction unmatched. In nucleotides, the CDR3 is TGTGCCAGCAGCCAATTAAGTTTCGCGGGAGGCAATTTGGCCAAAAACATTCAGTACTTC. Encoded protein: CASSQLSFAGGNLAKNIQYF. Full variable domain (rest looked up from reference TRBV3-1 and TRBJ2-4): DTAVSQTPKYLVTQMGNDKSIKCEQNLGHDTMYWYKQDSKKFLKIMFSYNNKELIINETVPNRFSPKSPDKAHLNLHINSLELGDSAVYFCASSQLSFAGGNLAKNIQYFGAGTRLSVL.

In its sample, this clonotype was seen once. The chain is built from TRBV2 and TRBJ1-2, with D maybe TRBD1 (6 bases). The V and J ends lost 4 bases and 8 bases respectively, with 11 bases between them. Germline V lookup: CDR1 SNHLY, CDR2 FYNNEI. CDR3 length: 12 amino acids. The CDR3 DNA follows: TGTGCCAGCAGTGGAGATGGGGGCGGCTACACCTTC. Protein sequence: CASSGDGGGYTF.